These 30 T cell receptor beta chains were sequenced from one sample in a study of blood T cell repertoires in COVID-19. Using immunoSEQ multiplex PCR, the repertoire was profiled, and TCRdb retains in-frame clones only, with some absent. There are about 95,000 clones in the sample; 81% occur only once, and 20% to 25% lies in the top ten. The sample taken for sequencing was peripheral blood. These receptors all stem from a man older than 75 with active or convalescent COVID-19.

V gene TRBV5-1 combines with J gene TRBJ1-2; 7 bases are a match to TRBD1. CDR1 and CDR2 (germline): SGHRS, YFSETQ. The CDR3 is 13 residues long. Trimming took 4 bases from V and 2 from J; bases not matched to a gene: 2. This CDR3 is CASSPDRNYGYTF. CDR3 nucleotide sequence: TGCGCCAGCAGCCCGGACAGGAACTATGGCTACACCTTC.

The gene calls are TRBV7-9 and TRBJ2-1; D may be TRBD1 (7 bases). The CDR3 runs to 17 residues. The germline V gene has CDR1 SEHNR and CDR2 FQNEAQ (reference sequence). V was pared by 0 bases and J by 2 bases, with 14 bases between. CDR3 sequence (DNA): TGTGCCAGCAGCTTAGCGGAGGGGGCCAACCCCTACAATGAGCAGTTCTTC. Translation: CASSLAEGANPYNEQFF.

This sequence joins TRBV6-6 and TRBJ1-6; D is ambiguous. The CDR3 is made up of 14 amino acids. Germline-derived CDR1 and CDR2 are MNHNY and SVGAGI (reference sequence). The V and J ends lost 3 bases and 6 bases respectively, with 9 bases between them. The CDR3 here is CASSYLGVNSPLHF. In DNA, the CDR3 is TGTGCCAGCAGTTATCTCGGTGTTAATTCACCCCTCCACTTT.

The DNA of the CDR3 is TGTGCCAGCTCACCGGTCAGGGAGGGGAGCTATGGCTACACCTTC. This codes for CASSPVREGSYGYTF. The rearrangement joins TRBV18 to TRBJ1-2; D might be TRBD1 (5 bases). Germline V lookup: CDR1 KGHSH, CDR2 LQKENI. The CDR3 totals 15 residues. Trimming removed 3 bases from V and 4 bases from J, with 15 bases in between. Full variable domain (outside the CDR3, taken from reference TRBV18 and TRBJ1-2): NAGVMQNPRHLVRRRGQEARLRCSPMKGHSHVYWYRQLPEEGLKFMVYLQKENIIDESGMPKERFSAEFPKEGPSILRIQQVVRGDSAAYFCASSPVREGSYGYTFGSGTRLTVV.

The chain couples TRBV7-9 to TRBJ2-1, with D perhaps TRBD1 (6 bases). CDR1 and CDR2 from the germline V gene are SEHNR and FQNEAQ (reference sequence). Trimming left V 5 bases short and J 10 bases short, with 18 bases between. CDR3 length: 14 residues. As DNA, the CDR3 is TGTGCCAGCAGCGACCTCAACAGGGTGAGGGAGCAGTTCTTC. This sequence encodes CASSDLNRVREQFF.

The gene calls are TRBV6-5 and TRBJ1-1; TRBD1 is a possible D gene (5 bases). Germline CDR1 reads MNHEY; CDR2 reads SVGAGI. Trimming took 9 bases from V and 1 from J, leaving 12 bases between them. The CDR3 consists of 13 residues. CDR3 bases: TGTGCCAGTAAGGATGACAGGAACACTGAAGCTTTCTTT. Translated, it gives CASKDDRNTEAFF.

This sequence joins TRBV7-8 and TRBJ1-2, with D perhaps matching TRBD1 (5 bases). Trimming took off 5 bases at V and 8 bases at J, with 15 bases between the two ends. In germline, CDR1 is SGHVS, CDR2 FQNEAQ. This CDR3 contains 13 residues. The CDR3 region is CASSRVRGGGYTF. The CDR3 region has the DNA TGTGCCAGCAGCCGGGTAAGGGGTGGAGGCTACACCTTC.

This clone was recorded a few times. The chain has TRBV7-6 and TRBJ2-3, with 8 bases that match TRBD1. Trimming cost V 1 base and J 2 bases; bases outside gene matches: 2. There are 15 residues in the CDR3. Germline CDR1 reads SGHVS; CDR2 reads FNYEAQ. The CDR3 protein is CASSLETGDTDTQYF. The CDR3 DNA follows: TGTGCCAGCAGCTTAGAGACAGGGGACACAGATACGCAGTATTTT.

The gene calls are TRBV2 and TRBJ2-4, with 8 bases that match TRBD1. This CDR3 is 15 amino acids long. CDR1 SNHLY and CDR2 FYNNEI come from the germline V gene. Germline trimming cut 3 bases from V and 3 bases from J; bases unmatched to any gene: 4. CDR3 coding DNA: TGTGCCAGCAGTGACAGGGGGCCTAGCAAAAACATTCAGTACTTC. Translation: CASSDRGPSKNIQYF.

J is TRBJ2-5 and V is TRBV18; weak D call: TRBD1 (6 bases). V was trimmed by 2 bases and J by 0 bases, leaving 7 bases between them. The CDR3 is made up of 14 amino acids. Germline CDR1 KGHSH, CDR2 LQKENI. The CDR3 spells CASSPTGNQETQYF. CDR3 nucleotides: TGTGCCAGCTCACCAACAGGGAACCAAGAGACCCAGTACTTC.

The chain links TRBV5-1 to TRBJ2-3, with 12 bases fitting TRBD2. Trimming cost V 1 base and J 0 bases; bases outside gene matches: 3. The CDR3 sequence is 17 residues long. The germline gives CDR1 SGHRS, CDR2 YFSETQ. For the CDR3, the DNA is TGCGCCAGCAGCTTGACTAGCGGGGGGCTCAGCACAGATACGCAGTATTTT. Translated: CASSLTSGGLSTDTQYF.

The V call is TRBV5-5, the J call TRBJ1-5, with a possible D match to TRBD1 (6 bases). V was pared by 7 bases and J by 6 bases, with 14 bases between. Germline V gene data show CDR1 as SGHKS and CDR2 as YYEKEE (reference sequence). This CDR3 spans 13 amino acids. Here the CDR3 reads CASSQGFFQPQHF. CDR3 in DNA: TGTGCCAGCTCACAGGGTTTTTTTCAGCCCCAGCATTTT.

The chain uses TRBV25-1 and TRBJ1-2; D remains ambiguous. CDR1 and CDR2 from the germline V gene are MGHDK and SYGVNS. The CDR3 has 12 residues. Trimming cost V 3 bases and J 4 bases, with 6 bases left between them. The CDR3 reads CASSDRGYGYTF. CDR3 bases: TGTGCCAGCAGTGACCGGGGCTATGGCTACACCTTC.

This clone occurred many times. The rearrangement joins TRBV6-1 to TRBJ2-7, with TRBD2 identical over 10 bases. This CDR3 has 15 amino acids. After removal of 1 base from V and 2 bases from J, the junction contained 2 bases not matched to a gene. In germline, CDR1 is MNHNS, CDR2 SASEGT. The CDR3: CASSEESGGAYEQYF. CDR3 coding DNA: TGTGCCAGCAGTGAAGAAAGCGGGGGGGCCTACGAGCAGTACTTC.

This chain connects TRBV7-2 to TRBJ2-1; 14 bases map to TRBD2. V lost 5 bases and J lost 6; bases outside the gene matches: 9. The V gene's germline CDR1 is SGHTA and CDR2 FQGNSA. This CDR3 region has 17 residues. The CDR3 DNA reads as TGTGCCAGCAGCGCAGTACCGGGACTAGCGGGGGTCAATGAGCAGTTCTTC. Translating gives CASSAVPGLAGVNEQFF.

The V and J genes are TRBV5-1 and TRBJ1-2; TRBD1 matches 7 bases. Germline V lookup: CDR1 SGHRS, CDR2 YFSETQ. The junction had 6 bases not matched to a gene; V was cut back by 2 bases and J by 8 bases. The CDR3 spans 13 residues. CDR3 nucleotide sequence: TGCGCCAGCAGCTTTGACAGGGTGGGCGGCTACACCTTC. Protein product: CASSFDRVGGYTF. Based on the CDR3 plus reference TRBV5-1 and TRBJ1-2, the full variable domain is KAGVTQTPRYLIKTRGQQVTLSCSPISGHRSVSWYQQTPGQGLQFLFEYFSETQRNKGNFPGRFSGRQFSNSRSEMNVSTLELGDSALYLCASSFDRVGGYTFGSGTRLTVV.

The chain is built from TRBV27 and TRBJ2-1, with 7 positions matching TRBD2. Germline values: CDR1 MNHEY, CDR2 SMNVEV (reference sequence). The CDR3 sequence is 15 residues long. The ends lost 7 bases at V and 0 bases at J; junction bases unmatched: 6. The CDR3 bases are TGTGCCAGCAAAGGCGGGGGTGTCTCCTACAATGAGCAGTTCTTC. Amino acids: CASKGGGVSYNEQFF.

The chain combines TRBV6-6 with TRBJ1-6, with D possibly matching TRBD1 (6 bases). V was cut by 6 bases and J by 4 bases, with 13 bases left in between. This CDR3 spans 15 amino acids. Germline CDR1 and CDR2: MNHNY and SVGAGI (reference sequence). Written as DNA, the CDR3 is TGTGCCAGCAGGCCTGGGACAAATTATAATTCACCCCTCCACTTT. This codes for CASRPGTNYNSPLHF.

This chain connects TRBV11-2 to TRBJ1-5; the D gene is possibly TRBD1 (5 bases). This CDR3 comprises 16 residues. The V gene's germline CDR1 is SGHAT and CDR2 FQNNGV. Between the trimmed V and J ends, which lost 1 base and 4 bases, there was a span of 14 bases. The CDR3 sequence is CASSLVRGTQNQPQHF. In DNA form, the CDR3 reads TGTGCCAGCAGCTTAGTTCGGGGGACCCAGAATCAGCCCCAGCATTTT.

The chain couples TRBV15 to TRBJ2-5; TRBD1 matches at 7 bases. Per the germline V gene, CDR1 is LNHNV and CDR2 is YYDKDF (reference sequence). The V and J ends lost 5 bases and 1 base, in that order; junction bases with no gene match: 4. CDR3 length equals 14 residues. The CDR3 here is CATSPRGSQETQYF. The CDR3, as DNA: TGTGCCACCAGCCCCAGGGGGTCCCAAGAGACCCAGTACTTC.

The V and J genes are TRBV7-9 and TRBJ1-2, with D unresolved. Germline V CDR1 and CDR2: SEHNR, FQNEAQ (reference sequence). There are 11 residues in the CDR3. V gave up 7 bases and J gave up 4 bases, with 7 bases separating them. The chain's CDR3 is CASTSIYGYTF. The CDR3, as DNA: TGTGCCAGCACCTCCATCTATGGCTACACCTTC.

The chain combines TRBV6-2 or TRBV6-3 with TRBJ2-6; 10 bases are a match to TRBD1. This CDR3 has 18 residues. The germline CDR1 and CDR2 sequences are MNHEY and SVGEGT. After removal of 7 bases from V and 4 bases from J, the junction contained 13 bases not matched to a gene. CDR3 protein: CASTPGQGISSGANVLTF. The CDR3 coding sequence is TGTGCCAGCACCCCGGGACAGGGGATAAGTTCAGGGGCCAACGTCCTGACTTTC.

The chain links TRBV7-2 to TRBJ2-1; 7 positions agree with TRBD2. Unmatched junction bases numbered 9, after V lost 5 bases and J lost 2 bases. Germline assignment: CDR1 SGHTA and CDR2 FQGNSA. This CDR3 has 16 residues. The CDR3 DNA reads as TGTGCCAGCAGCCATCTCCCGGGGGGTCCCTACAATGAGCAGTTCTTC. Protein product: CASSHLPGGPYNEQFF.

The rearrangement joins TRBV11-3 to TRBJ2-2, with a possible D match to TRBD1 (6 bases). Trimming removed 6 bases at V and 0 bases at J, with 8 bases between. Per the germline V gene, CDR1 is SGHNT and CDR2 is YENEEA. This CDR3 is built from 14 residues. CDR3 DNA sequence: TGTGCCAGCAGACAGGGACCGAACACCGGGGAGCTGTTTTTT. It yields the protein CASRQGPNTGELFF.

This rearrangement joins TRBV7-7 to TRBJ2-2; 8 bases map to TRBD1. CDR1 is SSHAT and CDR2 is FNYEAQ in the germline V gene (reference sequence). This CDR3 comprises 15 residues. J lost 4 bases, V lost 5 bases, and 6 bases had no gene match. As DNA, the CDR3 is TGTGCCAGCAGCACACAGGGGGTCGGCACCGGGGAGCTGTTTTTT. It encodes CASSTQGVGTGELFF.

This clone appeared once. The chain is built from TRBV6-5 and TRBJ1-1, with D tentatively TRBD1 (5 bases). Trimming shortened V by 10 bases and J by 11 bases, and 17 bases separated the two germline ends. The CDR3 loop spans 11 amino acids. The germline gives CDR1 MNHEY, CDR2 SVGAGI. CDR3 sequence (DNA): TGTGCCACCAAAACCGAGGCAGGGGCTTTCTTT. Its translation: CATKTEAGAFF.

The CDR3 coding sequence is TGCGCCAGCAGCTTGGCCGTGGGGCTCTACGAGCAGTACTTC. Translated: CASSLAVGLYEQYF. The rearrangement uses TRBV5-1 and TRBJ2-7; a possible D gene is TRBD1 (5 bases). Germline V gene data show CDR1 as SGHRS and CDR2 as YFSETQ. The CDR3 is 14 amino acids. Trimming took 0 bases from V and 3 from J, leaving 10 bases between them.

The V and J genes are TRBV18 and TRBJ2-3; D remains ambiguous. The CDR3 is made up of 17 amino acids. V was pared by 2 bases and J by 0 bases, with 15 bases between. The V gene's germline CDR1 is KGHSH and CDR2 LQKENI. The CDR3 DNA follows: TGTGCCAGCTCACCAATCAGGCTCGCGCCTAGCACAGATACGCAGTATTTT. Protein product: CASSPIRLAPSTDTQYF.

This clone was detected only a few times. The chain carries TRBV19 and TRBJ1-2; 7 positions match TRBD1. Germline CDR1 and CDR2: LNHDA and SQIVND (reference sequence). The length of the CDR3 is 16 residues. V shed 8 bases and J 0 bases; nucleotides not matched to a gene: 12. The CDR3 sequence is CASGPGQRTPNYGYTF. In nucleotides, the CDR3 is TGTGCCAGTGGACCGGGACAGCGCACTCCTAACTATGGCTACACCTTC.

The chain is built from TRBV7-2 and TRBJ1-1; tentative D call: TRBD1 (6 bases). V lost 0 bases and J 6 bases, leaving 8 bases between the germline ends. Germline CDR1 is SGHTA and CDR2 is FQGNSA. This CDR3 contains 13 residues. CDR3 in DNA: TGTGCCAGCAGCTTAGCCAGGGGCGCTGAAGCTTTCTTT. Its protein product is CASSLARGAEAFF.